This T cell receptor (beta chain) is from a study of follicular helper T cells after annual influenza vaccination. Sample time point: 2014-2015 season, pre-vaccination. This CDR3 has 15 residues. V was cut by 6 bases and J by 3 bases, with 12 bases left in between. Germline V CDR1 and CDR2: KGHSH, LQKENI. Sequencing of TCRB used Survey level resolution. This table comes from immunoSEQ multiplex PCR, and its TCRdb copy is limited to in-frame clones, with some not included. The sample contains some 8,200 clones, roughly 82% of which appear only once. Points on this clone: The antigen is unknown.

Study observations and caveats: Productive TCRB sequences came from only roughly 9.5-22% of cells. ICOS-CD38- cTfh most often held earlier Day 7 ICOS+CD38+ clones. Yearly vaccinations repeatedly recalled conserved clonotypes in ICOS+CD38+ cTfh.

This TCR came from an adult who received the influenza vaccine. The sequencing used CXCR5+ CD38- circulating T follicular helper cells from blood, collected on the day of influenza vaccination. Subset specified: circulating Tfh, non-naive CD4+CXCR5+PD-1+ (ICOS+CD38+ or ICOS-CD38-). This chain uses TRBV18 with TRBJ2-6; D is possibly TRBD2 (7 bases). Here the CDR3 reads CASSGGLLGANVLTF. The CDR3 nucleotides read TGTGCCAGCTCCGGGGGGCTTCTTGGGGCCAACGTCCTGACTTTC.